A selection of T cell receptor beta chains follows, all from one sample in a study of blood T cell repertoires in COVID-19. Assay used: immunoSEQ multiplex PCR; TCRdb lists only in-frame clones, some missing. The sample records under 250,000 clones, around four fifths being singletons. The sequenced material came from peripheral blood. These receptors all stem from a man in his fifties with active or convalescent COVID-19. The CDR3 runs from the conserved cysteine through the conserved F or W. D genes are given only for firm matches. A clone size is listed for some rows: how often the clone was seen (once, few, many), or a class if it is expanded.

v_gene	j_gene	d_gene	abundance	CDR3nt	CDR3aa
TRBV7-6	TRBJ2-1	-	-	TGTGCCAGCACCGCAACAGGTCCCGCCTTCTACAATGAGCAGTTCTTC	CASTATGPAFYNEQFF
TRBV2	TRBJ1-1	-	-	TGTGCCAGCAGTGAAAACCCCGGGAGGACTGAAGCTTTCTTT	CASSENPGRTEAFF
TRBV5-5	TRBJ2-3	-	-	TGTGCCAGCAGCTTAGTACAGGTTTCGGTGGGCACAGATACGCAGTATTTT	CASSLVQVSVGTDTQYF
TRBV18	TRBJ2-7	TRBD1	-	TGTGCCAGCTCACCATGGGACAGAGGCGAGCAGTACTTC	CASSPWDRGEQYF
TRBV11-2	TRBJ1-2	TRBD1	-	TGTGCCAGCAGCTTGAAGGGGGCATGGTATGGCTACACCTTC	CASSLKGAWYGYTF
TRBV30	TRBJ2-7	TRBD2	once	TGTGCCTGGAGTGAGCTAGCGGGGGGGTCTCTCTACGAGCAGTACTTC	CAWSELAGGSLYEQYF
TRBV7-2	TRBJ1-1	-	-	TGTGCCAGCAGCAGCGGAATCCCCCCCACTGAAGCTTTCTTT	CASSSGIPPTEAFF
TRBV30	TRBJ1-3	-	-	TGTGCCTGGACGCGGGGCTCCTCTGGAAACACCATATATTTT	CAWTRGSSGNTIYF
TRBV10-2	TRBJ1-1	TRBD1	-	TGCGCCAGCAGTGCCCGTCGGACAGGGCCCCTGAACACTGAAGCTTTCTTT	CASSARRTGPLNTEAFF
TRBV11-2	TRBJ2-7	-	-	TGTGCCAGCAGCGAGACGGACAGACAGTACTTC	CASSETDRQYF